This T cell receptor beta chain stems from a study of Ad26.COV2.S vaccination and SARS-CoV-2 variants. Across the study: Vaccine-arm donor from the placebo-controlled COV1001 Ad26.COV2.S trial. In the study, Ad26.COV2.S was injected intramuscularly once, or twice 56 days apart. Study findings and constraints: Placebo recipients had lower spike-specific TCR breadth than vaccine recipients. Following vaccination, spike-specific CD8+ and CD4+ T cell responses reportedly exhibited substantial breadth.

In regard to this clone: Antigen specificity is unknown.

Trimming removed 5 bases at V and 7 bases at J, with 20 bases between. In germline, CDR1 is KGHDR, CDR2 SFDVKD. This CDR3 spans 16 amino acids. Treatment in this sample: about 20 received Ad26.COV2.S at low or high dose, single or two shots; five or six received placebo; per-sample allocation not given. Sampling took place 63 days after the first vaccine or placebo injection. Generated by immunoSEQ multiplex PCR, the TCRdb table keeps only in-frame clones and is missing some. The table lists about 320,000 clones, about 86% of them singletons, with around 2% in the top ten. The source was peripheral blood, collected in a trial of Ad26.COV2.S vaccine versus placebo. The chain recombines TRBV24-1 with TRBJ2-1, with D perhaps TRBD2 (6 bases). The clonotype originates from a person between 18 and 65 years old who received the Ad26.COV2.S COVID-19 vaccine or a placebo. CDR3 nucleotides: TGTGCCACCAGTGGAACGGGACTGACGGGTCGTAATGAGCAGTTCTTC. Translating gives CATSGTGLTGRNEQFF.